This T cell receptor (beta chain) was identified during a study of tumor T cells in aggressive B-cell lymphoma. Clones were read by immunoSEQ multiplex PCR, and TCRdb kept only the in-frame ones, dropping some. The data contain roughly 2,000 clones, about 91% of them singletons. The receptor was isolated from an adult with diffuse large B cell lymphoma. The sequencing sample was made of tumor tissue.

In nucleotides, the CDR3 is TGTGCCAGCAGCGCGGCCTCGCGAAGGTCTGAAGCTTTCTTT. Amino acid sequence: CASSAASRRSEAFF. V gene TRBV7-9 combines with J gene TRBJ1-1; D not certain. The CDR3 extends over 14 amino acids. V was trimmed by 5 bases and J by 6 bases, leaving 16 bases between them. Germline V gene data show CDR1 as SEHNR and CDR2 as FQNEAQ (reference sequence).